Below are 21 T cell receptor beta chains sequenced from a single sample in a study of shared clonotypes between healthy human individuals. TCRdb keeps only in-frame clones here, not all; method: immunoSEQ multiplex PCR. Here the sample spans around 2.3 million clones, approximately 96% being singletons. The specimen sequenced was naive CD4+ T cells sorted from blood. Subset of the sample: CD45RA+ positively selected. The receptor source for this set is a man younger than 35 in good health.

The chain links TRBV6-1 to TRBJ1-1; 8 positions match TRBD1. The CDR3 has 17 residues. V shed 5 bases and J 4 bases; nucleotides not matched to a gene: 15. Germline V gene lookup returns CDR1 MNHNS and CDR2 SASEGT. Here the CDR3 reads CASSKDRGDYLPTEAFF. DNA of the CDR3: TGTGCCAGCAGTAAAGACAGGGGAGATTACTTACCCACTGAAGCTTTCTTT.

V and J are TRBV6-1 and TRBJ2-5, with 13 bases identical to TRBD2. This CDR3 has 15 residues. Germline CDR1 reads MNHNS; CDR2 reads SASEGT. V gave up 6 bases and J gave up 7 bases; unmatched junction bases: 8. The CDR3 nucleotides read TGTGCCAGCAGCGAACTAGCGGGGGGGCCCCGGACCCAGTACTTC. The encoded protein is CASSELAGGPRTQYF.

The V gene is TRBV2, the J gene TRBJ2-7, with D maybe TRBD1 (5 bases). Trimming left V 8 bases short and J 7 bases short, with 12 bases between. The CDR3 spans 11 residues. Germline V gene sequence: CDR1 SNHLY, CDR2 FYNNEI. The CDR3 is CASSTRQEQYF. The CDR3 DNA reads TGTGCCAGCTCGACCCGACAGGAGCAGTACTTC.

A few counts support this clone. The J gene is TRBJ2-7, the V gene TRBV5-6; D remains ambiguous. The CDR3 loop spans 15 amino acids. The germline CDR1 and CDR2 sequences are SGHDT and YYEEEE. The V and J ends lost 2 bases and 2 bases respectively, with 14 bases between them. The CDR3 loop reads CASSLPGPGPYEQYF. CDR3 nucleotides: TGTGCCAGCAGCTTACCGGGCCCAGGCCCCTACGAGCAGTACTTC.

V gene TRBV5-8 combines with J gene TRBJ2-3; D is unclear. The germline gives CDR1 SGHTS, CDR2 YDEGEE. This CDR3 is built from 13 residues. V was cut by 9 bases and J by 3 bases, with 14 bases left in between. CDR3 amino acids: CANTRWGTDTQYF. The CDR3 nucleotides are TGTGCCAACACTCGTTGGGGAACAGATACGCAGTATTTT.

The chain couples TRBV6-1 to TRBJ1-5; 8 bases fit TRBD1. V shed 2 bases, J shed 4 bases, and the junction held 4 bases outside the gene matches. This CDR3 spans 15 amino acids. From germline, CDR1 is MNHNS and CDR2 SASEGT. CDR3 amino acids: CASSERTGRNQPQHF. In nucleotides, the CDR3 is TGTGCCAGCAGTGAAAGGACAGGGAGAAATCAGCCCCAGCATTTT.

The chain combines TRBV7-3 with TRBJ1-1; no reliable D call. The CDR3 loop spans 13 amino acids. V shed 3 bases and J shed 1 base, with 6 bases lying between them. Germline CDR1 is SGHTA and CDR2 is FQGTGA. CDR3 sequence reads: CASSFLRNTEAFF. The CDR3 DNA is TGTGCCAGCAGCTTTCTCAGGAACACTGAAGCTTTCTTT.

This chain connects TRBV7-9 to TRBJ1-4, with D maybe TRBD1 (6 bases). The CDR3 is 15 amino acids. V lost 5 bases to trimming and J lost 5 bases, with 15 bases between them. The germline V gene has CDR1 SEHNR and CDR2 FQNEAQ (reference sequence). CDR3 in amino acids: CASSGHRASNEKLFF. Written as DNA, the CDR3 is TGTGCCAGCAGCGGCCACAGGGCAAGCAATGAAAAACTGTTTTTT.

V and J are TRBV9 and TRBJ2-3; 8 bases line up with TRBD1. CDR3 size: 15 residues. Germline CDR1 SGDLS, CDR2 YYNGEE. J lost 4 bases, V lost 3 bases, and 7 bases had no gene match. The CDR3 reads CASSASQDRADTQYF. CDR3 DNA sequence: TGTGCCAGCAGCGCCTCTCAGGACAGGGCAGATACGCAGTATTTT.

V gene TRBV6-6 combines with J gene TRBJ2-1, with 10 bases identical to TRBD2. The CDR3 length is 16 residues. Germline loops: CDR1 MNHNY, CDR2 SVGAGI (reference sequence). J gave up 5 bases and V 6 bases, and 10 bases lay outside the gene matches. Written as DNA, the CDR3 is TGTGCCAGCAGCCAACTGGGACTAGCGAATAACAATGAGCAGTTCTTC. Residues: CASSQLGLANNNEQFF.

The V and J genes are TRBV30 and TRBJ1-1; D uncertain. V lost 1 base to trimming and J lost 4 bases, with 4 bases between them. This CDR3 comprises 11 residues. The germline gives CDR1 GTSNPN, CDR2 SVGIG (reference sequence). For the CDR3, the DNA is TGTGCCTGGAGTGAGCGCACTGAAGCTTTCTTT. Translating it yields CAWSERTEAFF.

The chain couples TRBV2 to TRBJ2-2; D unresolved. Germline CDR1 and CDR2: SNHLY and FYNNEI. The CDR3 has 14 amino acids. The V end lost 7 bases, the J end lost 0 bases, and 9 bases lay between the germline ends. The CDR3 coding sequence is TGTGCCAGCATGGTGCACTCGAACACCGGGGAGCTGTTTTTT. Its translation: CASMVHSNTGELFF.

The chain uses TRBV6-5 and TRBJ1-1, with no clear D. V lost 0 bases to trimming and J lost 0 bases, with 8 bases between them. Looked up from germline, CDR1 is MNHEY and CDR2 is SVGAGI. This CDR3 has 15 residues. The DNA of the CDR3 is TGTGCCAGCAGTTACTCGAAACAGTTGAACACTGAAGCTTTCTTT. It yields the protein CASSYSKQLNTEAFF.

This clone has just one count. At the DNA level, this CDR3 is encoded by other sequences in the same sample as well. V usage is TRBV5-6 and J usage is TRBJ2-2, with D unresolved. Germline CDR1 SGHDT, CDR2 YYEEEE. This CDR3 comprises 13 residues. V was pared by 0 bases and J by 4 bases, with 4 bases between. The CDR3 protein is CASSLASTGELFF. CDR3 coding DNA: TGTGCCAGCAGCTTGGCCAGCACCGGGGAGCTGTTTTTT. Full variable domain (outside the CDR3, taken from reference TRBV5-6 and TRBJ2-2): DAGVTQSPTHLIKTRGQQVTLRCSPKSGHDTVSWYQQALGQGPQFIFQYYEEEERQRGNFPDRFSGHQFPNYSSELNVNALLLGDSALYLCASSLASTGELFFGEGSRLTVL.

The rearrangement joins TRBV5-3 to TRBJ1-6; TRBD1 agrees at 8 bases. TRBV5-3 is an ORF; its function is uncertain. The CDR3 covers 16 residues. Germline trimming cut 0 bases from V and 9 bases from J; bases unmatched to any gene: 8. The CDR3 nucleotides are TGTGCCAGAAGCTTGGTCGGCGGGACAGGTCTTTCACCCCTCCACTTT. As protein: CARSLVGGTGLSPLHF.

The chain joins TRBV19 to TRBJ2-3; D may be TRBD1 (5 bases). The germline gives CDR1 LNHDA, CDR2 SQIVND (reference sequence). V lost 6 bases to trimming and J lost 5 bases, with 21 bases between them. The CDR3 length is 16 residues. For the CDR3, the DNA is TGTGCCAGTAGACCAACCGCAGGGCGCCCGAAAGATACGCAGTATTTT. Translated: CASRPTAGRPKDTQYF.

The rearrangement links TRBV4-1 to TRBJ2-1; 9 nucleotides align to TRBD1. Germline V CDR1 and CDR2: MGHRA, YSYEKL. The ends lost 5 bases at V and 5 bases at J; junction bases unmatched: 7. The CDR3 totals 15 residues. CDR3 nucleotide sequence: TGCGCCAGCAGCACCGGGACAGGGAGCCACAATGAGCAGTTCTTC. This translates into CASSTGTGSHNEQFF.

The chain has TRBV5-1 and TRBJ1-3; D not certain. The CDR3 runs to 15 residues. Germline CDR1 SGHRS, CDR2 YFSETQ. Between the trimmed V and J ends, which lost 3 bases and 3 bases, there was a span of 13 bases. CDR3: CASSYEAFIGNTIYF. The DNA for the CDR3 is TGCGCCAGCAGCTACGAGGCTTTTATTGGAAACACCATATATTTT.

The CDR3 spells CASSPPARLPSGANVLTF. In DNA form, the CDR3 reads TGTGCCAGCTCACCACCGGCCAGATTACCCTCTGGGGCCAACGTCCTGACTTTC. The gene calls are TRBV18 and TRBJ2-6; D gene uncertain. The CDR3 is made up of 18 amino acids. The germline V and J ends were trimmed by 0 bases and 0 bases, with 12 bases remaining between them. The germline gives CDR1 KGHSH, CDR2 LQKENI. The entire variable domain, with the rest obtained from reference TRBV18 and TRBJ2-6, is as follows: NAGVMQNPRHLVRRRGQEARLRCSPMKGHSHVYWYRQLPEEGLKFMVYLQKENIIDESGMPKERFSAEFPKEGPSILRIQQVVRGDSAAYFCASSPPARLPSGANVLTFGAGSRLTVL.

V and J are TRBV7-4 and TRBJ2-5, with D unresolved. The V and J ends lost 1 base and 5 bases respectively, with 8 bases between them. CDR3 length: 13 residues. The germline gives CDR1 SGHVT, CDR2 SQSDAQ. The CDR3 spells CASSLGQRETQYF. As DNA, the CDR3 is TGTGCCAGCAGCTTAGGTCAACGGGAGACCCAGTACTTC.

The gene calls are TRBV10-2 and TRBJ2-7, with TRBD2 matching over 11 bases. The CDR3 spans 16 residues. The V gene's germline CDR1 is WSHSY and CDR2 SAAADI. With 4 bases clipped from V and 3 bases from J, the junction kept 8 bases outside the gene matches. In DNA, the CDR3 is TGCGCCAGCAGTGCCGGGGCCGGGACTAGCGGCTACGAGCAGTACTTC. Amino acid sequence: CASSAGAGTSGYEQYF.